The next 25 T cell receptor beta chains were all read from a single sample in a study of T cells in women clearing cervical HPV infection. Data came from immunoSEQ multiplex PCR; TCRdb stores just in-frame clones and leaves some out. The listing records roughly 23,000 clones. The sample was blood buffy coat. Source of these receptors: a woman aged 18 to 75 with a cervical HPV16 infection that either progressed to CIN3+ or cleared (not recorded which).

Turning to this clone: The read terminates 3 residues before the CDR3 end, so the remaining end is supplied by the germline J gene. V gene TRBV29-1 combines with J gene TRBJ2-5; TRBD2 is a possible D gene (5 bases). CDR1 and CDR2 from the germline V gene are SQVTM and ANQGSEA. This CDR3 is built from 11 residues. V shed 7 bases and J shed 4 bases, with 10 bases lying between them. CDR3 sequence reads: CSAERGETQYF. Partial CDR3 DNA: TGCAGCGCCGAACGGGGAGAGACC.

Of note for this clone: Read coverage stops 3 residues before the CDR3 terminus; the germline J gene supplies the remainder. The chain uses TRBV10-1 and TRBJ2-1; TRBD2 is a possible D gene (6 bases). The CDR3 runs to 14 residues. Germline assignment: CDR1 WNHNN and CDR2 SYGVQD (reference sequence). Trimming cost V 4 bases and J 5 bases, with 12 bases left between them. The part of the CDR3 DNA that was read is TGCGCCAGCAGTGGGACTAACGCCAACAATGAG. Encoded protein: CASSGTNANNE. The whole CDR3 is CASSGTNANNEQFF.

Details on this clone: Read coverage stops 3 residues before the CDR3 terminus; the germline J gene supplies the remainder. The rearrangement links TRBV7-3 to TRBJ2-1, with a tentative D call TRBD2 (5 bases). This CDR3 has 14 residues. V dropped 5 bases and J dropped 5 bases, with 13 bases sitting between them. The germline gives CDR1 SGHTA, CDR2 FQGTGA. Incomplete CDR3 DNA: TGTGCCAGCAGCCCCGGGGTGGTCAACAATGAG. Translation: CASSPGVVNNE. From start to end, the CDR3 is CASSPGVVNNEQFF.

About this clone: The sequenced fragment ends 3 residues before the CDR3 boundary, so the rest is inferred from the germline J gene. The rearrangement joins TRBV6-1 to TRBJ2-7; D uncertain. The germline gives CDR1 MNHNS, CDR2 SASEGT. Trimming took off 4 bases at V and 3 bases at J, with 16 bases between the two ends. The CDR3 has 15 amino acids. The CDR3 bases that were read are TGTGCCAGCAGTGCTACTCGGTCTAGGTTCTACGAG. Amino acids: CASSATRSRFYE. From start to end, the CDR3 is CASSATRSRFYEQYF.

Comment on this clone: The observed sequence ends 3 residues before the CDR3 terminus, with the missing tail filled in from the germline J gene. The rearrangement joins TRBV7-9 to TRBJ2-2; 8 nucleotides match TRBD1. There are 14 residues in the CDR3. V was clipped by 3 bases and J by 4 bases; unmatched bases: 1. Germline CDR1 SEHNR, CDR2 FQNEAQ (reference sequence). The CDR3 sequence is CASSLDRATGELFF. The covered CDR3 bases are TGTGCCAGCAGCTTGGACAGGGCCACCGGGGAG.

Concerning this clone: The CDR3 extends 3 residues past the end of the read, so its final part is completed from the germline J gene. The chain couples TRBV20-1 to TRBJ2-3; 13 bases line up with TRBD2. This CDR3 is built from 15 residues. Per germline, CDR1 DFQATT and CDR2 SNEGSKA (reference sequence). V trimming: 4 bases; J trimming: 5 bases; junction bases outside the gene matches: 6. The CDR3 here is CSATGTSGIQDTQYF. The DNA read from the CDR3 is TGCAGTGCTACAGGGACTAGCGGGATTCAAGATACG.

In the case of this clone: From the germline J gene comes the end of the CDR3, since the read stops 3 residues before it. This chain joins TRBV5-1 and TRBJ1-1, with D possibly being TRBD1 (6 bases). The V gene lost 3 bases and the J gene lost 2 bases, with 14 bases spanning the gap. The CDR3 extends over 15 amino acids. CDR1 SGHRS and CDR2 YFSETQ come from the germline V gene. CDR3 DNA, as far as it was read: TGCGCCAGCAGCTCCTTGTCAGGGGCCAACACTGAA. Translation gives CASSSLSGANTE. The complete CDR3 reads CASSSLSGANTEAFF.

The CDR3 region is CASSLFQTWTTKLFF. CDR3 DNA, as far as it was read: TGTGCCAGCAGCTTGTTCCAGACGTGGACGACTAAG. This sequence joins TRBV5-6 and TRBJ2-2; D is possibly TRBD2 (5 bases). The read finishes 3 residues shy of the CDR3 end, and the germline J gene is used to complete it. Germline CDR1 SGHDT, CDR2 YYEEEE. This CDR3 has 15 amino acids. Supplemented by reference TRBV5-6 and TRBJ2-2, the full variable domain reads DAGVTQSPTHLIKTRGQQVTLRCSPKSGHDTVSWYQQALGQGPQFIFQYYEEEERQRGNFPDRFSGHQFPNYSSELNVNALLLGDSALYLCASSLFQTWTTKLFFGEGSRLTVL.

To note about this clone: The read terminates 3 residues before the CDR3 end, so the remaining end is supplied by the germline J gene. J is TRBJ1-1 and V is TRBV7-9, with unresolved D. The CDR3 is made up of 15 amino acids. The V gene lost 0 bases and the J gene lost 0 bases, with 8 bases spanning the gap. Germline CDR1 reads SEHNR; CDR2 reads FQNEAQ (reference sequence). CDR3 bases read: TGTGCCAGCAGCTTAGCAGGCAGAATGAACACTGAA. Its protein is CASSLAGRMNTE. The CDR3, in full, reads CASSLAGRMNTEAFF. Using reference TRBV7-9 and TRBJ1-1 for the parts outside the CDR3, the full variable domain is DTGVSQNPRHKITKRGQNVTFRCDPISEHNRLYWYRQTLGQGPEFLTYFQNEAQLEKSRLLSDRFSAERPKGSFSTLEIQRTEQGDSAMYLCASSLAGRMNTEAFFGQGTRLTVV.

As regards this clone: Read sequence stops 3 residues before the CDR3 end, and the germline J gene provides the missing end. The rearrangement joins TRBV5-4 to TRBJ2-7; tentatively, D is TRBD1 (6 bases). Deletions cut 2 bases from V and 6 bases from J, with 9 bases between. Germline V lookup: CDR1 SGHNT, CDR2 YYREEE (reference sequence). The CDR3 is 12 residues long. The sequenced part of the CDR3 DNA is TGTGCCAGCAGCTTCGACAGGTTCGAG. Amino acids: CASSFDRFE. The whole CDR3 sequence reads CASSFDRFEQYF.

Comments on this clone: The read ends 3 residues shy of where the CDR3 ends; the end is completed using the germline J gene. V usage is TRBV19 and J usage is TRBJ1-5; perhaps TRBD1 as D (6 bases). CDR3 size: 14 residues. In germline, CDR1 is LNHDA, CDR2 SQIVND (reference sequence). Trimming cost V 5 bases and J 9 bases, with 17 bases left between them. CDR3 region: CASSLQGEPVPQHF. Incomplete CDR3 DNA: TGTGCCAGTAGTCTACAGGGTGAGCCAGTGCCC. The full variable domain, its missing parts supplied by reference TRBV19 and TRBJ1-5, is DGGITQSPKYLFRKEGQNVTLSCEQNLNHDAMYWYRQDPGQGLRLIYYSQIVNDFQKGDIAEGYSVSREKKESFPLTVTSAQKNPTAFYLCASSLQGEPVPQHFGDGTRLSIL.

A word on this clone: From the germline J gene comes the end of the CDR3, since the read stops 3 residues before it. The chain employs TRBV28 and TRBJ2-7; D is unresolved. The germline CDR1 and CDR2 sequences are MDHEN and SYDVKM. This CDR3 region has 13 residues. V dropped 8 bases and J dropped 2 bases, with 13 bases sitting between them. The part of the CDR3 DNA that was read is TGTGCCAGCCTAAGGGCTTTTCCCTACGAG. Its translation: CASLRAFPYE. The full CDR3 protein reads CASLRAFPYEQYF.

Concerning this clone itself: The read halts 3 residues ahead of the CDR3 end, with the missing end drawn from the germline J gene. The chain recombines TRBV19 with TRBJ2-1, with TRBD1 as a possible D gene (5 bases). Trimming cost V 3 bases and J 4 bases, with 7 bases left between them. CDR1 is LNHDA, CDR2 SQIVND, per germline (reference sequence). The CDR3 runs to 13 residues. The sequenced CDR3 bases are TGTGCCAGTAGTATCGCAGGGTACAATGAG. Its translation: CASSIAGYNE. The entire CDR3 reads CASSIAGYNEQFF.

A remark on this clone: Read coverage stops 3 residues before the CDR3 terminus; the germline J gene supplies the remainder. This chain uses TRBV5-1 with TRBJ2-1; D possibly corresponds to TRBD2 (6 bases). Deletions cut 4 bases from V and 8 bases from J, with 10 bases between. Germline V gives CDR1 SGHRS, CDR2 YFSETQ. CDR3 size: 12 residues. The sequenced CDR3 bases are TGCGCCAGCAGCCCCGCGGGGTATGAG. This translates into CASSPAGYE. The CDR3 in its entirety is CASSPAGYEQFF.

Points on this clone: Read coverage stops 3 residues before the CDR3 terminus; the germline J gene supplies the remainder. The chain combines TRBV5-1 with TRBJ2-3, with a weak D call TRBD1 (6 bases). The CDR3 length is 15 residues. The germline V gene has CDR1 SGHRS and CDR2 YFSETQ. V was trimmed by 0 bases and J by 3 bases, leaving 11 bases between them. The sequenced part of the CDR3 DNA is TGCGCCAGCAGCTTGGTACAGGGCGATACAGATACG. It is translated as CASSLVQGDTDT. The entire CDR3 protein is CASSLVQGDTDTQYF.

For this clone: The read is 3 residues too short to cover the CDR3 end, so that end is filled in from the germline J gene. The chain uses TRBV6-1 and TRBJ2-7; no firm D call. V was pared by 1 base and J by 2 bases, with 12 bases between. Germline V gene sequence: CDR1 MNHNS, CDR2 SASEGT. The CDR3 loop spans 15 amino acids. The CDR3 bases that were read are TGTGCCAGCAGTGAAGTCTCACCTATTACCTACGAG. This translates into CASSEVSPITYE. The entire CDR3 protein is CASSEVSPITYEQYF.

The CDR3 is CASSPSGQGGEKLFF. Partial CDR3 DNA: TGTGCCAGCTCACCCTCGGGACAGGGAGGGGAAAAA. The rearrangement uses TRBV18 and TRBJ1-4; TRBD1 matches at 9 bases. The CDR3 end lies 3 residues beyond the end of the read and is filled in from the germline J gene. Unmatched junction bases numbered 7, after V lost 3 bases and J lost 8 bases. Germline V gives CDR1 KGHSH, CDR2 LQKENI. The CDR3 length is 15 residues.

Details on this clone: The DNA ends 3 residues before the CDR3 does, and the rest of the CDR3 is filled in from the germline J gene. The V gene is TRBV5-1, the J gene TRBJ2-3; 12 bases fit TRBD2. With V trimmed by 3 bases and J by 2 bases, 7 bases remained unmatched. CDR1 SGHRS and CDR2 YFSETQ come from the germline V gene. This CDR3 has 17 residues. The CDR3 DNA, read in part, is TGCGCCAGCAGCTCTTCGGGACTAGCGGGTTTCACAGATACG. Protein sequence: CASSSSGLAGFTDT. The CDR3, in full, reads CASSSSGLAGFTDTQYF. The variable domain in full, completed from reference TRBV5-1 and TRBJ2-3, reads KAGVTQTPRYLIKTRGQQVTLSCSPISGHRSVSWYQQTPGQGLQFLFEYFSETQRNKGNFPGRFSGRQFSNSRSEMNVSTLELGDSALYLCASSSSGLAGFTDTQYFGPGTRLTVL.

Remarks on this clone: The sequence runs out 3 residues before the end of the CDR3; the remainder is reconstructed from the germline J gene. The chain couples TRBV5-5 to TRBJ2-3; tentatively, D is TRBD1 (5 bases). The CDR3 contains 13 residues. Looked up from germline, CDR1 is SGHKS and CDR2 is YYEKEE (reference sequence). The germline V and J ends were trimmed by 7 bases and 4 bases, with 13 bases remaining between them. The CDR3 sequence: CASVGTGPDTQYF. CDR3 bases read: TGTGCCAGCGTGGGAACAGGCCCAGATACG.

To note about this clone: The observed sequence ends 3 residues before the CDR3 terminus, with the missing tail filled in from the germline J gene. This sequence joins TRBV19 and TRBJ2-4; 11 bases are a match to TRBD2. Germline CDR1 LNHDA, CDR2 SQIVND (reference sequence). Trimming cost V 4 bases and J 0 bases; bases outside gene matches: 5. The CDR3 is 17 amino acids. The sequenced CDR3 bases are TGTGCCAGTAGTACTAGCGGGGGGCTATTAGCCAAAAACATT. This codes for CASSTSGGLLAKNI. The complete CDR3 protein is CASSTSGGLLAKNIQYF.

For this clone: The CDR3 is cut off 3 residues early in the read; its end comes from the germline J gene. V is TRBV13 and J is TRBJ2-7, with D possibly TRBD1 on 5 matching bases. V was cut by 2 bases and J by 4 bases, with 18 bases left in between. This CDR3 has 16 residues. Germline V gene lookup returns CDR1 PRHDT and CDR2 FYEKMQ (reference sequence). The sequenced part of the CDR3 DNA is TGTGCCAGCAGCTTAAGGGGATCGGGTGCTCGGTACGAG. Amino acid sequence: CASSLRGSGARYE. The entire CDR3 is CASSLRGSGARYEQYF. The whole variable domain, remainder taken from reference TRBV13 and TRBJ2-7, is AAGVIQSPRHLIKEKRETATLKCYPIPRHDTVYWYQQGPGQDPQFLISFYEKMQSDKGSIPDRFSAQQFSDYHSELNMSSLELGDSALYFCASSLRGSGARYEQYFGPGTRLTVT.

Note on this clone: The read ends 3 residues shy of where the CDR3 ends; the end is completed using the germline J gene. This chain uses TRBV5-6 with TRBJ1-2; TRBD1 might be the D (6 bases). The V gene's germline CDR1 is SGHDT and CDR2 YYEEEE. The V and J ends lost 4 bases and 1 base respectively, with 11 bases between them. CDR3 length equals 14 residues. CDR3 bases read: TGTGCCAGCAGCCGTACAGGGAATAACTATGGC. It encodes CASSRTGNNYG. The whole CDR3 protein reads CASSRTGNNYGYTF.

On this clone: The CDR3 extends 3 residues past the end of the read, so its final part is completed from the germline J gene. The rearrangement links TRBV7-2 to TRBJ1-2; a possible D gene is TRBD1 (5 bases). Germline loops: CDR1 SGHTA, CDR2 FQGNSA. The CDR3 extends over 12 amino acids. CDR3 bases read: TGTGCCAGCACCCTCGGACGGGGGGGC. Protein product: CASTLGRGG. The CDR3 in its entirety is CASTLGRGGYTF.

A word on this clone: The read terminates 3 residues before the CDR3 end, so the remaining end is supplied by the germline J gene. The chain has TRBV28 and TRBJ1-6; D gene unclear. V lost 4 bases, J lost 7 bases, and 8 bases lay in between. The CDR3 is made up of 13 amino acids. Germline loops: CDR1 MDHEN, CDR2 SYDVKM. The CDR3 reads CASSSYSNSPLHF. Partial CDR3 DNA: TGTGCCAGCAGTTCTTACAGCAATTCACCC.

As for this clone: Germline is not matched at one junction end, which may reflect a read error. CDR3 bases read: TGTGCCGGCAGCTTAACTAGCGAAGCCACAGATACC. Encoded protein: CAGSLTSEATDT. The full CDR3 protein is CAGSLTSEATDTQYF. The V and J genes are TRBV7-9 and TRBJ2-5; 7 bases match TRBD2. The CDR3 end is not reached by the read, which stops 3 residues before it; the germline J gene fills it in. Germline CDR1 reads SEHNR; CDR2 reads FQNEAQ (reference sequence). This CDR3 has 15 residues.